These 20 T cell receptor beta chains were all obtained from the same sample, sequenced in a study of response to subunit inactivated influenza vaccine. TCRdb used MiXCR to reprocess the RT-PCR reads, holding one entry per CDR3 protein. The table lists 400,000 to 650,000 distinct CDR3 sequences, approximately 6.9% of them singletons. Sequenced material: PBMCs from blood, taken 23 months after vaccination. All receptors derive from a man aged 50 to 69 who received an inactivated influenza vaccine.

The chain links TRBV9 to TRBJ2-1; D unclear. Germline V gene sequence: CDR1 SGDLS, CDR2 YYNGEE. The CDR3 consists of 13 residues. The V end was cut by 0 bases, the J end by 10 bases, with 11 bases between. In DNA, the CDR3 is TGTGCCAGCAGCGTAGTCCCGGGTCGGGAGCAGTTCTTC. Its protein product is CASSVVPGREQFF.

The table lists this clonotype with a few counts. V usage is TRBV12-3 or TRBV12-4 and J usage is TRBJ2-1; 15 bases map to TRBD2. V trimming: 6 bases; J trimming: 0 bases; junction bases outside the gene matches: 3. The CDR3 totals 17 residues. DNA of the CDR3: TGTGCCAGCAGGGGACTAGCGGGGGGCAGCTCCTACAATGAGCAGTTCTTC. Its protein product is CASRGLAGGSSYNEQFF.

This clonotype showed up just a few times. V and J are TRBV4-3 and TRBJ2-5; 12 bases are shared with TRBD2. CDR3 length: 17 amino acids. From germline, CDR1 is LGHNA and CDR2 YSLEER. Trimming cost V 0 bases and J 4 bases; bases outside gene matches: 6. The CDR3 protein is CASSQDYLAGGIETQYF. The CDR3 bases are TGCGCCAGCAGCCAAGATTACCTAGCGGGAGGGATAGAGACCCAGTACTTC.

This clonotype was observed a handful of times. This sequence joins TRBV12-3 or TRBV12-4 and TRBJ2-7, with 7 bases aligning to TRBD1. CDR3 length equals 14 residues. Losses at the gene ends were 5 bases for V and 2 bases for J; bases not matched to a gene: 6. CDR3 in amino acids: CASSHPGQTYEQYF. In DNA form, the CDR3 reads TGTGCCAGCAGTCACCCGGGACAGACCTACGAGCAGTACTTC.

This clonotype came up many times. CDR3 nucleotide sequence: TGCGCCAGCAGCATAAGTGGGGTCAACCCCTACGAGCAGTACTTC. This gives the protein CASSISGVNPYEQYF. The gene calls are TRBV5-1 and TRBJ2-7, with D hard to call. There are 15 residues in the CDR3. In germline, CDR1 is SGHRS, CDR2 YFSETQ. V dropped 4 bases and J dropped 2 bases, with 16 bases sitting between them.

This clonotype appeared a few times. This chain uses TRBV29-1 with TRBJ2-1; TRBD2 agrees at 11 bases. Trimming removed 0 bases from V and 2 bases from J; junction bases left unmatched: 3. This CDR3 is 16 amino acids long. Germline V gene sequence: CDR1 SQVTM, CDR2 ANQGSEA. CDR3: CSVEDPLAGAYNEQFF. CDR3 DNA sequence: TGCAGCGTTGAAGACCCACTAGCGGGAGCCTACAATGAGCAGTTCTTC.

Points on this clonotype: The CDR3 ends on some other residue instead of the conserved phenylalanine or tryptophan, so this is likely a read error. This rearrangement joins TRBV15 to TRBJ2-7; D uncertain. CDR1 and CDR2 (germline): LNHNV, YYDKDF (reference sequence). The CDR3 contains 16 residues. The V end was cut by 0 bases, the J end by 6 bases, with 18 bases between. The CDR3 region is CATSRDVGGGFGEQYI. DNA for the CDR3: TGTGCCACCAGCAGAGATGTTGGCGGTGGGTTCGGCGAGCAGTACATC.

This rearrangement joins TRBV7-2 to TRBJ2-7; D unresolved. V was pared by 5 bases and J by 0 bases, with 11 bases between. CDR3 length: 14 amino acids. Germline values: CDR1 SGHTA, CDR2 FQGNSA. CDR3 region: CASSLTMYSYEQYF. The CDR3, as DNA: TGTGCCAGCAGCCTCACTATGTACTCCTACGAGCAGTACTTC.

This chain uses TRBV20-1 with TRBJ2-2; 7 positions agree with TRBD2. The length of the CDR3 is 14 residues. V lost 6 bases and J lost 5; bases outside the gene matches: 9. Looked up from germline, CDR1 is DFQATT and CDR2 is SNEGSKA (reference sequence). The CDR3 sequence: CSASGGQGTGELFF. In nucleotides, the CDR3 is TGCAGTGCGTCGGGAGGTCAAGGGACCGGGGAGCTGTTTTTT.

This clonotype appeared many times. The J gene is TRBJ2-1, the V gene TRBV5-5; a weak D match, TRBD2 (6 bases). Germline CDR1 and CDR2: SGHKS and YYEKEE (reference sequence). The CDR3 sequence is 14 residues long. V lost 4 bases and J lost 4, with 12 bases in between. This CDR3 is CASSGGGVYNEQFF. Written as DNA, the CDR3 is TGTGCCAGCAGCGGGGGAGGAGTATACAATGAGCAGTTCTTC.

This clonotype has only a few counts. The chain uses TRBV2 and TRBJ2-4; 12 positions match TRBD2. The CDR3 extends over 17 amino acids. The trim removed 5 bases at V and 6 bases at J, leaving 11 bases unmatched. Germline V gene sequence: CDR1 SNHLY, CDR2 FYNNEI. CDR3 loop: CASSPELAGGPGNIQYF. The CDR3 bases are TGTGCCAGCAGTCCGGAGCTAGCGGGAGGGCCGGGAAACATTCAGTACTTC. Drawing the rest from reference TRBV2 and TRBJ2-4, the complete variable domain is EPEVTQTPSHQVTQMGQEVILRCVPISNHLYFYWYRQILGQKVEFLVSFYNNEISEKSEIFDDQFSVERPDGSNFTLKIRSTKLEDSAMYFCASSPELAGGPGNIQYFGAGTRLSVL.

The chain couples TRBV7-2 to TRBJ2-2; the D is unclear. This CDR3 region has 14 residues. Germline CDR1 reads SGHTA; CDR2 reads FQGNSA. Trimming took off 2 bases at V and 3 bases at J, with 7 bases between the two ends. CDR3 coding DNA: TGTGCCAGCAGCTTACTAGGATACACCGGGGAGCTGTTTTTT. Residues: CASSLLGYTGELFF.

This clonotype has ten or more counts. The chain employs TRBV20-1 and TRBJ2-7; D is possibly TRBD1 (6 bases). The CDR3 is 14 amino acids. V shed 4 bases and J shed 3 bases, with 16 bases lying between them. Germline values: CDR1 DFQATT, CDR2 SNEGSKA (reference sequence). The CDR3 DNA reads TGCAGTGCTATAGGACCGGACAGCGACTACGAGCAGTACTTC. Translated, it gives CSAIGPDSDYEQYF.

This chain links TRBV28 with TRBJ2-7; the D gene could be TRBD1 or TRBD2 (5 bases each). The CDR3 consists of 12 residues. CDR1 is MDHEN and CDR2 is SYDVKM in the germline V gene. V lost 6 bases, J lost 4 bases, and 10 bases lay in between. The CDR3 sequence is CASRMGTYEQYF. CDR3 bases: TGTGCCAGCAGGATGGGGACGTACGAGCAGTACTTC.

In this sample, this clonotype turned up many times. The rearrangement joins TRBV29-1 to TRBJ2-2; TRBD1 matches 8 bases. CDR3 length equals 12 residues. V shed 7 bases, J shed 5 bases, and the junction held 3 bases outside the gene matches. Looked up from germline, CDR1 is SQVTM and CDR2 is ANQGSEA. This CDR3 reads CSGGQVTGELFF. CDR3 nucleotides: TGCAGCGGGGGACAGGTAACCGGGGAGCTGTTTTTT.

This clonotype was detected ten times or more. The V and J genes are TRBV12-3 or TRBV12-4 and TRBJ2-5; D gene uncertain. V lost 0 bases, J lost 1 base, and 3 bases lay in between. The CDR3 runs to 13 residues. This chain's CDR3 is CASSLAVQETQYF. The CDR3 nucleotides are TGTGCCAGCAGTTTAGCCGTCCAAGAGACCCAGTACTTC.

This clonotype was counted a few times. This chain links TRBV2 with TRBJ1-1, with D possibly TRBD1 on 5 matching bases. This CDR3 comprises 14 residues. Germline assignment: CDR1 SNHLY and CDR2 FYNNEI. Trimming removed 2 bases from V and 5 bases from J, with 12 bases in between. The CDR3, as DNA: TGTGCCAGCAGTGAATTGGGCAGGGAAACTGAAGCTTTCTTT. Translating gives CASSELGRETEAFF.

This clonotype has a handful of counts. The CDR3 protein is CSARDSYTQYF. The CDR3 DNA is TGCAGTGCTAGAGATTCCTATACGCAGTATTTT. The chain couples TRBV20-1 to TRBJ2-3; D remains ambiguous. The V and J ends lost 0 bases and 7 bases respectively, with 5 bases between them. This CDR3 comprises 11 residues. CDR1 is DFQATT and CDR2 is SNEGSKA in the germline V gene (reference sequence).

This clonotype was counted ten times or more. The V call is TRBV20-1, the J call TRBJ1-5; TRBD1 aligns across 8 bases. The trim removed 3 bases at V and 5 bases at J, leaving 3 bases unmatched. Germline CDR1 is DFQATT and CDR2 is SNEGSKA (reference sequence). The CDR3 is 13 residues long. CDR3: CSARPGGHQPQHF. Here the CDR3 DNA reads TGCAGTGCTAGGCCAGGGGGCCATCAGCCCCAGCATTTT.

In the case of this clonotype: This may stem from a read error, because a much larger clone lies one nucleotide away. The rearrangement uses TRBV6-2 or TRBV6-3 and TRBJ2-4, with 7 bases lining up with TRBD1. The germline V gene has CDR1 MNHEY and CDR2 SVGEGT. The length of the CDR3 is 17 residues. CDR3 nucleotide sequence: TGTGCCAGCAGTTACTCGATCGTAGGGGGCACCAAATACATTCAGTACTTC. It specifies CASSYSIVGGTKYIQYF.